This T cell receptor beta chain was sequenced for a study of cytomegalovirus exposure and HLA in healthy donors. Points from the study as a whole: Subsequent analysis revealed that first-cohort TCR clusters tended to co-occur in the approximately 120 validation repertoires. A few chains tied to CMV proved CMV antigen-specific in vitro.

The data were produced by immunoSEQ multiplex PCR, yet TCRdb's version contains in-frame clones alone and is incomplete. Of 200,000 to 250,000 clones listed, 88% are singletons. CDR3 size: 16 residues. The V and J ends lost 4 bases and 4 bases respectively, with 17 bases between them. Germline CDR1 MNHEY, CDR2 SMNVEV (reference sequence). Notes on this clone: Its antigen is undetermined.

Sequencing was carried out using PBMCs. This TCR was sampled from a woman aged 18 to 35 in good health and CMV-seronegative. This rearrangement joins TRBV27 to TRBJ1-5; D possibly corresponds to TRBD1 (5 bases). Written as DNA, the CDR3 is TGTGCCAGCAGTTATAAGGGGTTGTCGAGTAATCAGCCCCAGCATTTT. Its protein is CASSYKGLSSNQPQHF.